A single sample is the source of the 26 T cell receptor beta chains below, sequenced in a study of blood T cell repertoires in COVID-19. Profiled with immunoSEQ multiplex PCR; TCRdb holds only in-frame clones, not every one. The sample comprises about 320,000 clones, around 90% of which are singletons, and over 4.5% rests with the top ten. The sample taken for sequencing was PBMCs or T cells enriched from blood (not recorded which). The receptors stem from a man aged 25-40 years who had recovered from COVID-19.

The V gene is TRBV10-3, the J gene TRBJ2-3; 9 bases are a match to TRBD2. Germline assignment: CDR1 ENHRY and CDR2 SYGVKD. The CDR3 is 17 amino acids. Losses at the gene ends were 9 bases for V and 0 bases for J; bases not matched to a gene: 13. CDR3 residues: CAISLGVSGGSTDTQYF. As DNA, the CDR3 is TGTGCCATTTCCCTGGGGGTTAGCGGGGGTAGCACAGATACGCAGTATTTT.

This clone has only one observation. The chain combines TRBV28 with TRBJ2-7, with unresolved D. The CDR3 loop spans 11 amino acids. With 4 bases removed from V and 4 bases from J, the gap between germline ends came to 5 bases. Germline assignment: CDR1 MDHEN and CDR2 SYDVKM. The CDR3 sequence is CASSSRYEQYF. DNA for the CDR3: TGTGCCAGCAGTTCGAGGTACGAGCAGTACTTC.

The chain recombines TRBV6-9 with TRBJ1-5; D gene unclear. Between the trimmed V and J ends, which lost 7 bases and 3 bases, there was a span of 25 bases. Germline loops: CDR1 MNHGY, CDR2 SVAAGI. The CDR3 covers 18 residues. CDR3 sequence reads: CASIPSGVILWVNQPQHF. CDR3 sequence (DNA): TGTGCCAGCATCCCCTCTGGAGTGATACTGTGGGTCAATCAGCCCCAGCATTTT.

The chain employs TRBV24-1 and TRBJ2-7, with D uncertain. Trimming shortened V by 4 bases and J by 8 bases, and 11 bases separated the two germline ends. This CDR3 comprises 12 residues. From germline, CDR1 is KGHDR and CDR2 SFDVKD. The CDR3 protein is CATSDPTRQQYF. The CDR3 DNA reads as TGTGCCACCAGTGACCCAACCAGGCAGCAGTACTTC.

Only a few counts were recorded for this clone. This chain links TRBV11-1 with TRBJ2-5; perhaps TRBD2 as D (5 bases). Germline values: CDR1 SGHAT, CDR2 FQDESV (reference sequence). V was clipped by 4 bases and J by 3 bases, with 9 bases between them. The CDR3 runs 13 residues. The CDR3 bases are TGTGCCAGCAGCTCCGGGGTGAAAGAGACCCAGTACTTC. It specifies CASSSGVKETQYF.

Notes on this clone: The identical CDR3 is also encoded by other nucleotide sequences in the sample. This CDR3 is CAWSTGSNQPQHF. Here the CDR3 DNA reads TGTGCCTGGAGCACAGGCTCCAATCAGCCCCAGCATTTT. The J gene is TRBJ1-5, the V gene TRBV30, with a tentative D call TRBD1 (5 bases). This CDR3 is 13 amino acids long. V lost 3 bases to trimming and J lost 3 bases, with 9 bases between them. Germline-derived CDR1 and CDR2 are GTSNPN and SVGIG (reference sequence). Full variable domain (rest looked up from reference TRBV30 and TRBJ1-5): SQTIHQWPATLVQPVGSPLSLECTVEGTSNPNLYWYRQAAGRGLQLLFYSVGIGQISSEVPQNLSASRPQDRQFILSSKKLLLSDSGFYLCAWSTGSNQPQHFGDGTRLSIL.

This chain connects TRBV27 to TRBJ1-5; D is undetermined. Germline loops: CDR1 MNHEY, CDR2 SMNVEV (reference sequence). V lost 2 bases and J lost 0, with 8 bases in between. The CDR3 is 15 residues long. The CDR3 DNA is TGTGCCAGCAGTTTAGAGGGCTATAGCAATCAGCCCCAGCATTTT. Encoded protein: CASSLEGYSNQPQHF.

The gene calls are TRBV10-2 and TRBJ1-6, with TRBD1 matching over 10 bases. V lost 4 bases and J lost 4; bases outside the gene matches: 13. Germline V lookup: CDR1 WSHSY, CDR2 SAAADI. The CDR3 sequence is 19 residues long. The CDR3 DNA reads as TGCGCCAGCAGTGGGAATGACAGGGGGCGATTCGCTTATAATTCACCCCTCCACTTT. This gives the protein CASSGNDRGRFAYNSPLHF.

This clone turned up a few times. The chain has TRBV15 and TRBJ2-7; D may be TRBD1 (5 bases). The V and J ends lost 6 bases and 4 bases respectively, with 13 bases between them. Germline CDR1 LNHNV, CDR2 YYDKDF (reference sequence). This CDR3 is built from 13 residues. As DNA, the CDR3 is TGTGCCACCAGACAGGACACACTTTACGAGCAGTACTTC. Translated, it gives CATRQDTLYEQYF.

The rearrangement links TRBV30 to TRBJ1-1; D is uncertain. V lost 8 bases and J lost 0, with 7 bases in between. In germline, CDR1 is GTSNPN, CDR2 SVGIG (reference sequence). The CDR3 runs to 11 residues. The DNA for the CDR3 is TGTGCCGGTAGAATGAACACTGAAGCTTTCTTT. Translating it yields CAGRMNTEAFF.

The chain employs TRBV19 and TRBJ2-1, with D maybe TRBD2 (6 bases). This CDR3 has 13 residues. CDR1 LNHDA and CDR2 SQIVND come from the germline V gene (reference sequence). The ends were cut back, 5 bases at V and 3 bases at J, with 8 bases in the middle. The CDR3 DNA reads TGTGCCAGTAGTCGGGGGAACTACAATGAGCAGTTCTTC. Its protein product is CASSRGNYNEQFF.

V is TRBV4-1 and J is TRBJ2-7; 9 positions agree with TRBD2. With 1 base clipped from V and 2 bases from J, the junction kept 0 bases outside the gene matches. The CDR3 totals 14 residues. Germline V gene lookup returns CDR1 MGHRA and CDR2 YSYEKL. The chain's CDR3 is CASSQGGGAYEQYF. As DNA, the CDR3 is TGCGCCAGCAGCCAAGGCGGGGGGGCCTACGAGCAGTACTTC.

The chain carries TRBV9 and TRBJ2-3; 7 positions match TRBD1. The V segment lost 3 bases and the J segment 10 bases; nucleotides outside the gene matches: 11. The CDR3 covers 14 residues. Germline CDR1 is SGDLS and CDR2 is YYNGEE. CDR3 region: CASSDGTVLSPQYF. The CDR3 region has the DNA TGTGCCAGCAGCGACGGGACAGTATTAAGCCCGCAGTATTTT.

The V gene is TRBV15, the J gene TRBJ2-3; TRBD2 matches at 11 bases. CDR1 is LNHNV, CDR2 YYDKDF, per germline (reference sequence). The CDR3 extends over 16 amino acids. V dropped 3 bases and J dropped 1; count of bases not matched to a gene: 3. The CDR3 is CATSRTTSGGTDTQYF. Here the CDR3 DNA reads TGTGCCACCAGCAGGACGACTAGCGGGGGCACAGATACGCAGTATTTT.

The chain joins TRBV27 to TRBJ2-3, with D perhaps TRBD1 (5 bases). The CDR3 spans 15 residues. V gave up 2 bases and J gave up 10 bases, with 19 bases separating them. The germline CDR1 and CDR2 sequences are MNHEY and SMNVEV (reference sequence). The CDR3 DNA reads as TGTGCCAGCAGTTTAAGGGGCACAGTTAAATTTTCGCAGTATTTT. Its protein is CASSLRGTVKFSQYF.

The chain is built from TRBV25-1 and TRBJ2-7, with 9 bases that match TRBD1. CDR1 is MGHDK and CDR2 is SYGVNS in the germline V gene. CDR3 length: 16 amino acids. V dropped 1 base and J dropped 1; count of bases not matched to a gene: 5. CDR3 coding DNA: TGTGCCAGCAGTGAATCTCCGGGACAGGGATCCTACGAGCAGTACTTC. Protein sequence: CASSESPGQGSYEQYF.

J is TRBJ1-2 and V is TRBV5-4; no clear D. This CDR3 has 12 amino acids. V dropped 3 bases and J dropped 2 bases, with 5 bases sitting between them. Germline V lookup: CDR1 SGHNT, CDR2 YYREEE (reference sequence). The CDR3 nucleotides are TGTGCCAGCAGCTGGCCGAACTATGGCTACACCTTC. It translates to CASSWPNYGYTF.

The V and J genes are TRBV7-2 and TRBJ2-5; TRBD1 might be the D (6 bases). CDR1 is SGHTA, CDR2 FQGNSA, per germline. There are 15 residues in the CDR3. The V gene lost 5 bases and the J gene lost 5 bases, with 18 bases spanning the gap. The CDR3 here is CASSDPRGSGETQYF. As DNA, the CDR3 is TGTGCCAGCAGCGACCCTAGGGGGTCCGGGGAGACCCAGTACTTC.

The chain employs TRBV27 and TRBJ2-1; D possibly corresponds to TRBD1 (5 bases). This CDR3 comprises 15 residues. V lost 8 bases and J lost 5, with 19 bases in between. Germline lookup yields CDR1 MNHEY and CDR2 SMNVEV (reference sequence). CDR3 sequence: CASSVLGLGDNEQFF. CDR3 coding DNA: TGTGCCAGCTCCGTCTTGGGGCTAGGGGACAATGAGCAGTTCTTC.

V is TRBV28 and J is TRBJ1-4; no definite D call. Trimming removed 1 base from V and 1 base from J, with 7 bases in between. CDR3 length: 15 amino acids. Germline loops: CDR1 MDHEN, CDR2 SYDVKM. As DNA, the CDR3 is TGTGCCAGCAGTTTATTCGGGTTAACTAATGAAAAACTGTTTTTT. Residues: CASSLFGLTNEKLFF.

This sequence joins TRBV10-3 and TRBJ2-3, with TRBD2 matching 10 bases. Germline-derived CDR1 and CDR2 are ENHRY and SYGVKD. The CDR3 is made up of 16 amino acids. V dropped 0 bases and J dropped 3; count of bases not matched to a gene: 3. The CDR3 nucleotides are TGTGCCATCAGTGAGTCGCTAGCGGGGGTAACAGATACGCAGTATTTT. Amino acids: CAISESLAGVTDTQYF.

This CDR3 reads CASSFGPLGTQYF. CDR3 DNA sequence: TGTGCCAGCAGTTTTGGGCCACTTGGGACCCAGTACTTC. J is TRBJ2-5 and V is TRBV27; no reliable D call. Germline V gives CDR1 MNHEY, CDR2 SMNVEV (reference sequence). V lost 3 bases to trimming and J lost 7 bases, with 12 bases between them. The length of the CDR3 is 13 residues.

CDR3 residues: CASSPNLPLAGGGDTQYF. In nucleotides, the CDR3 is TGTGCCAGTAGTCCCAACCTCCCACTAGCGGGGGGGGGAGATACGCAGTATTTT. V usage is TRBV19 and J usage is TRBJ2-3, with TRBD2 identical over 13 bases. This CDR3 spans 18 amino acids. The trim removed 5 bases at V and 5 bases at J, leaving 13 bases unmatched. CDR1 is LNHDA, CDR2 SQIVND, per germline (reference sequence). Complete variable domain (other parts from reference TRBV19 and TRBJ2-3): DGGITQSPKYLFRKEGQNVTLSCEQNLNHDAMYWYRQDPGQGLRLIYYSQIVNDFQKGDIAEGYSVSREKKESFPLTVTSAQKNPTAFYLCASSPNLPLAGGGDTQYFGPGTRLTVL.

The chain recombines TRBV15 with TRBJ1-1; no definite D call. Germline V gene sequence: CDR1 LNHNV, CDR2 YYDKDF (reference sequence). This CDR3 contains 13 residues. Trimming cost V 1 base and J 7 bases, with 10 bases left between them. For the CDR3, the DNA is TGTGCCACCAGCAGAGTCGGCGGGGATGAAGCTTTCTTT. Translated, it gives CATSRVGGDEAFF. Full variable domain (missing parts from reference TRBV15 and TRBJ1-1): DAMVIQNPRYQVTQFGKPVTLSCSQTLNHNVMYWYQQKSSQAPKLLFHYYDKDFNNEADTPDNFQSRRPNTSFCFLDIRSPGLGDTAMYLCATSRVGGDEAFFGQGTRLTVV.

The gene calls are TRBV6-5 and TRBJ2-3; possible D gene TRBD1, 6 bases. The CDR3 consists of 15 residues. Germline CDR1 is MNHEY and CDR2 is SVGAGI. V lost 6 bases to trimming and J lost 0 bases, with 13 bases between them. CDR3 sequence: CASRVQGSSTDTQYF. CDR3 coding DNA: TGTGCCAGCAGGGTACAGGGATCTAGCACAGATACGCAGTATTTT.

This chain uses TRBV2 with TRBJ1-2; D uncertain. CDR3 length: 13 residues. V lost 3 bases, J lost 0 bases, and 5 bases lay in between. The germline CDR1 and CDR2 sequences are SNHLY and FYNNEI. CDR3 DNA sequence: TGTGCCAGCAGTGACGCAGCTAACTATGGCTACACCTTC. Amino acid sequence: CASSDAANYGYTF.